This entry features one TCR beta chain sequence. Its matching antigen is unknown. TCRdb processed the reads anew with MiXCR; each CDR3 protein has one entry. In the table there are around 71,000 distinct CDR3 sequences, roughly 20% of which are singletons. The data were obtained in a study of T cell repertoires in cytomegalovirus infection. Study background: In public TCR beta signatures, there were indications of both CMV infection and matching HLA type.

The V end lost 4 bases, the J end lost 1 base, and 8 bases lay between the germline ends. CDR1 LGHNA and CDR2 YSLEER come from the germline V gene. This CDR3 comprises 14 residues. The TCR was taken from a human donor in good health (CMV status not recorded). Some clones in this sample may be carry-over from other donors' samples. The source material was CD8+ T cells from cultured PBMCs, sampled from culture after CMV antigen stimulation. The chain couples TRBV4-3 to TRBJ1-5; perhaps TRBD1 as D (6 bases). The CDR3: CASSPGQSNQPQHF. The CDR3 nucleotides read TGCGCCAGCAGCCCAGGACAGAGCAATCAGCCCCAGCATTTT.